The 29 T cell receptor beta chains below come from one sample, sequenced in a study of PD-1 blockade in classical Hodgkin lymphoma. This table comes from immunoSEQ multiplex PCR, and its TCRdb copy is limited to in-frame clones, with some not included. The table shows tens of thousands of clones, with roughly 85% occurring only once. Indicated time point: cycle 4 day 1 (C4D1), after more than five weeks of nivolumab. Brentuximab vedotin exposure varied, and every patient relapsed after autologous stem cell transplantation. The material was peripheral blood mononuclear cells (PBMCs), obtained before the fourth cycle of nivolumab. The receptors were gathered from a human donor with classical Hodgkin lymphoma.

V and J are TRBV6-6 and TRBJ1-2; D perhaps matches TRBD1 (6 bases). The CDR3 has 13 residues. V lost 6 bases and J lost 7, with 15 bases in between. In germline, CDR1 is MNHNY, CDR2 SVGAGI (reference sequence). For the CDR3, the DNA is TGTGCCAGCAGATTAAACCAGGGGTTTGGCTACACCTTC. This encodes CASRLNQGFGYTF.

This chain links TRBV19 with TRBJ1-2; TRBD1 might be the D (6 bases). CDR3 size: 13 residues. Deletions cut 7 bases from V and 4 bases from J, with 13 bases between. Germline values: CDR1 LNHDA, CDR2 SQIVND (reference sequence). The CDR3: CASKEGGIYGYTF. CDR3 coding DNA: TGTGCCAGTAAGGAGGGGGGGATCTATGGCTACACCTTC.

V is TRBV6-5 and J is TRBJ1-2; TRBD1 is a possible D gene (6 bases). CDR1 is MNHEY and CDR2 is SVGAGI in the germline V gene. Trimming stripped 6 bases from V and 7 bases from J, with 15 bases between. The CDR3 is 13 residues long. The CDR3 protein is CASRLNQGFGYTF. The CDR3 DNA sequence: TGTGCCAGCAGATTAAACCAGGGGTTTGGCTACACCTTC.

The chain uses TRBV19 and TRBJ2-7, with 11 nucleotides matching TRBD1. CDR1 is LNHDA and CDR2 is SQIVND in the germline V gene (reference sequence). V lost 9 bases, J lost 3 bases, and 1 base stayed unmatched. CDR3 length equals 12 residues. The CDR3 spells CASGTGGYEQYF. The DNA of the CDR3 is TGTGCCAGCGGGACAGGGGGCTACGAGCAGTACTTC.

V gene TRBV9 combines with J gene TRBJ2-3; 9 nucleotides align to TRBD2. From germline, CDR1 is SGDLS and CDR2 YYNGEE. There are 15 residues in the CDR3. With 6 bases clipped from V and 0 bases from J, the junction kept 5 bases outside the gene matches. The CDR3 region has the DNA TGTGCCAGCACTCGACTAGCGGCTAGCACAGATACGCAGTATTTT. Translation gives CASTRLAASTDTQYF.

The gene calls are TRBV5-1 and TRBJ2-2; possible D gene TRBD2, 5 bases. The V gene lost 4 bases and the J gene lost 6 bases, with 13 bases spanning the gap. Per the germline V gene, CDR1 is SGHRS and CDR2 is YFSETQ. CDR3 size: 14 residues. CDR3 nucleotides: TGCGCCAGCAGCCCCCTCTCGGGGTCCGGGGAGCTGTTTTTT. This translates into CASSPLSGSGELFF.

For this clone: The identical CDR3 is also encoded by other nucleotide sequences in the sample. The chain couples TRBV5-1 to TRBJ2-5, with TRBD2 as a possible D gene (7 bases). With 4 bases removed from V and 5 bases from J, the gap between germline ends came to 12 bases. The CDR3 runs to 13 residues. Per germline, CDR1 SGHRS and CDR2 YFSETQ. CDR3: CASSLQGGETQYF. CDR3 DNA sequence: TGCGCCAGCAGCCTACAGGGAGGGGAGACCCAGTACTTC.

This chain uses TRBV7-9 with TRBJ1-2; 7 nucleotides align to TRBD1. The germline V gene has CDR1 SEHNR and CDR2 FQNEAQ (reference sequence). The CDR3 runs to 15 residues. Losses at the gene ends were 4 bases for V and 7 bases for J; bases not matched to a gene: 12. The CDR3 DNA reads as TGTGCCAGCAGCTCATCCGGGACAGCCTGGAGTGGCTACACCTTC. Its protein product is CASSSSGTAWSGYTF. The full variable domain, with the rest looked up from reference TRBV7-9 and TRBJ1-2, is DTGVSQNPRHKITKRGQNVTFRCDPISEHNRLYWYRQTLGQGPEFLTYFQNEAQLEKSRLLSDRFSAERPKGSFSTLEIQRTEQGDSAMYLCASSSSGTAWSGYTFGSGTRLTVV.

V is TRBV6-6 and J is TRBJ1-5; D is uncertain. The V end was cut by 4 bases, the J end by 1 base, with 11 bases between. CDR1 MNHNY and CDR2 SVGAGI come from the germline V gene (reference sequence). The CDR3 totals 15 residues. DNA of the CDR3: TGTGCCAGCAGTTCTCAGGTCCTAAGCAATCAGCCCCAGCATTTT. It specifies CASSSQVLSNQPQHF.

The chain couples TRBV4-2 to TRBJ1-2; D remains unclear. The CDR3 loop spans 12 amino acids. V was pared by 2 bases and J by 2 bases, with 3 bases between. Germline assignment: CDR1 LGHNA and CDR2 YNFKEQ. CDR3 amino acids: CASSQRNYGYTF. In nucleotides, the CDR3 is TGTGCCAGCAGCCAAAGGAACTATGGCTACACCTTC.

The CDR3: CASSLGVAGQETQYF. Written as DNA, the CDR3 is TGCGCCAGCAGCTTGGGTGTAGCGGGGCAAGAGACCCAGTACTTC. The rearrangement links TRBV5-1 to TRBJ2-5; 8 bases are a match to TRBD2. CDR1 is SGHRS and CDR2 is YFSETQ in the germline V gene. V gave up 0 bases and J gave up 2 bases; unmatched junction bases: 3. The CDR3 extends over 15 amino acids.

V and J are TRBV7-8 and TRBJ1-2; D is perhaps TRBD1 (6 bases). This CDR3 comprises 14 residues. V was pared by 1 base and J by 7 bases, with 13 bases between. Germline CDR1 and CDR2: SGHVS and FQNEAQ. The CDR3 protein is CASSLVSGAGGYTF. In nucleotides, the CDR3 is TGTGCCAGCAGCTTAGTTTCAGGGGCGGGTGGCTACACCTTC.

The V gene is TRBV5-1, the J gene TRBJ2-2, with 11 bases matching TRBD1. V shed 4 bases and J 2 bases; nucleotides not matched to a gene: 10. CDR1 is SGHRS, CDR2 YFSETQ, per germline. The CDR3 loop spans 18 amino acids. The CDR3 spells CASSGIGTGGFNTGELFF. The CDR3, as DNA: TGCGCCAGCAGCGGAATAGGGACAGGGGGATTTAACACCGGGGAGCTGTTTTTT.

Here the CDR3 reads CASTTQGDYNSPLHF. In DNA, the CDR3 is TGCGCCAGTACTACGCAGGGGGATTATAATTCACCCCTCCACTTT. The genes are TRBV5-1 and TRBJ1-6, with 7 bases matching TRBD1. J lost 4 bases, V lost 8 bases, and 9 bases had no gene match. The CDR3 spans 15 residues. Germline V gene lookup returns CDR1 SGHRS and CDR2 YFSETQ. Based on the CDR3 plus reference TRBV5-1 and TRBJ1-6, the full variable domain is KAGVTQTPRYLIKTRGQQVTLSCSPISGHRSVSWYQQTPGQGLQFLFEYFSETQRNKGNFPGRFSGRQFSNSRSEMNVSTLELGDSALYLCASTTQGDYNSPLHFGNGTRLTVT.

The count of this clone is one. The V gene is TRBV6-6, the J gene TRBJ2-7; a weak D match, TRBD1 (6 bases). Trimming took off 8 bases at V and 3 bases at J, with 20 bases between the two ends. Germline loops: CDR1 MNHNY, CDR2 SVGAGI (reference sequence). This CDR3 comprises 15 residues. As DNA, the CDR3 is TGTGCCAGCCGGAGAACAGGGCTGGACGGCTACGAGCAGTACTTC. As protein: CASRRTGLDGYEQYF.

This clone was detected only once. The chain links TRBV11-1 to TRBJ2-6, with 8 nucleotides matching TRBD1. CDR3 length equals 17 residues. Trimming removed 4 bases from V and 2 bases from J; junction bases left unmatched: 7. The V gene's germline CDR1 is SGHAT and CDR2 FQDESV (reference sequence). CDR3 DNA sequence: TGTGCCAGCAGCTCGGACAGGGTACGGGCTGGGGCCAACGTCCTGACTTTC. This sequence encodes CASSSDRVRAGANVLTF.

The chain joins TRBV9 to TRBJ2-1; TRBD1 matches 10 bases. This CDR3 is built from 13 residues. V shed 4 bases and J 9 bases; nucleotides not matched to a gene: 4. In germline, CDR1 is SGDLS, CDR2 YYNGEE. The CDR3: CASSTGQGGEQFF. The CDR3 DNA reads as TGTGCCAGCAGCACTGGACAGGGGGGTGAGCAGTTCTTC.

V is TRBV10-2 and J is TRBJ1-1; D not certain. The CDR3 covers 13 residues. Germline V gene lookup returns CDR1 WSHSY and CDR2 SAAADI. The V and J ends lost 1 base and 0 bases respectively, with 3 bases between them. The CDR3 DNA is TGCGCCAGCAGTGAGTTCTTGAACACTGAAGCTTTCTTT. This encodes CASSEFLNTEAFF.

This sequence joins TRBV5-1 and TRBJ2-7, with TRBD1 matching 7 bases. The CDR3 sequence is 13 residues long. Germline CDR1 is SGHRS and CDR2 is YFSETQ. The V segment lost 4 bases and the J segment 3 bases; nucleotides outside the gene matches: 4. In nucleotides, the CDR3 is TGCGCCAGCAGCGCAACAGGGGACTACGAGCAGTACTTC. It specifies CASSATGDYEQYF.

The chain combines TRBV5-1 with TRBJ1-6; the D is unclear. From germline, CDR1 is SGHRS and CDR2 YFSETQ. V shed 0 bases and J shed 6 bases, with 10 bases lying between them. The CDR3 has 15 amino acids. CDR3 DNA sequence: TGCGCCAGCAGCTTGGTTACGGACCCTAATTCACCCCTCCACTTT. Encoded protein: CASSLVTDPNSPLHF.

V usage is TRBV7-8 and J usage is TRBJ2-7; 9 bases fit TRBD2. The V gene's germline CDR1 is SGHVS and CDR2 FQNEAQ. The CDR3 length is 16 residues. V lost 6 bases and J lost 3; bases outside the gene matches: 12. CDR3 DNA: TGTGCCAGCAGACCCCGATCGAGTAGCGGGGGCTACGAGCAGTACTTC. Encoded protein: CASRPRSSSGGYEQYF.

This clone was seen only once. The genes are TRBV7-9 and TRBJ2-5; D might be TRBD2 (5 bases). The CDR3 contains 13 residues. Trimming cost V 0 bases and J 7 bases, with 9 bases left between them. From germline, CDR1 is SEHNR and CDR2 FQNEAQ (reference sequence). CDR3 sequence (DNA): TGTGCCAGCAGCTTAGCTCTTGCGGGGACCCAGTACTTC. This encodes CASSLALAGTQYF.

CDR3 nucleotides: TGCGCCAGCAGCCCACAGGAGCGGGGGGGTGTTCAGTACTTC. Amino acids: CASSPQERGGVQYF. This chain links TRBV5-1 with TRBJ2-4; 10 bases are a match to TRBD2. Trimming removed 4 bases from V and 11 bases from J; junction bases left unmatched: 9. The CDR3 runs to 14 residues. Per the germline V gene, CDR1 is SGHRS and CDR2 is YFSETQ.

There are a few counts of this clone. This chain links TRBV5-1 with TRBJ1-2; TRBD1 is a possible D gene (6 bases). The germline gives CDR1 SGHRS, CDR2 YFSETQ. The CDR3 has 13 residues. Trimming stripped 4 bases from V and 7 bases from J, with 14 bases between. In DNA, the CDR3 is TGCGCCAGCAGCCCGACAGGAACCTCTGGCTACACCTTC. It encodes CASSPTGTSGYTF.

The chain uses TRBV5-1 and TRBJ2-1; no reliable D call. Germline V gene sequence: CDR1 SGHRS, CDR2 YFSETQ. Trimming took 1 base from V and 6 from J, leaving 5 bases between them. The CDR3 consists of 12 residues. The CDR3 reads CASSLMVNEQFF. In DNA, the CDR3 is TGCGCCAGCAGCTTGATGGTCAATGAGCAGTTCTTC. Looking up the rest from reference TRBV5-1 and TRBJ2-1 gives the full variable domain: KAGVTQTPRYLIKTRGQQVTLSCSPISGHRSVSWYQQTPGQGLQFLFEYFSETQRNKGNFPGRFSGRQFSNSRSEMNVSTLELGDSALYLCASSLMVNEQFFGPGTRLTVL.

The J gene is TRBJ1-4, the V gene TRBV30, with D uncertain. V was cut by 0 bases and J by 9 bases, with 17 bases left in between. CDR3 length equals 15 residues. CDR1 is GTSNPN and CDR2 is SVGIG in the germline V gene (reference sequence). CDR3 nucleotide sequence: TGTGCCTGGAGTGTACCCGTCAGGCAGCGAAAAAAACTGTTTTTT. Protein product: CAWSVPVRQRKKLFF.

The chain links TRBV27 to TRBJ1-2, with 8 positions matching TRBD1. This CDR3 has 14 residues. Germline values: CDR1 MNHEY, CDR2 SMNVEV (reference sequence). Losses at the gene ends were 6 bases for V and 4 bases for J; bases not matched to a gene: 7. CDR3 nucleotide sequence: TGTGCCAGCAGCACAGGGGGGCTGGGCTATGGCTACACCTTC. Translated, it gives CASSTGGLGYGYTF.

The chain links TRBV4-1 to TRBJ1-1; 7 bases line up with TRBD1. From germline, CDR1 is MGHRA and CDR2 YSYEKL. CDR3 length: 14 amino acids. V gave up 0 bases and J gave up 3 bases; unmatched junction bases: 1. CDR3 sequence reads: CASSQDRGYTEAFF. DNA of the CDR3: TGCGCCAGCAGCCAAGACAGGGGGTACACTGAAGCTTTCTTT.

This clone was detected a few times. The chain links TRBV11-2 to TRBJ1-1; TRBD1 matches 7 bases. CDR3 size: 17 residues. The V gene end was trimmed by 3 bases and the J gene end by 0 bases; junction bases not matched to a gene: 10. Germline assignment: CDR1 SGHAT and CDR2 FQNNGV. The CDR3 loop is CASSFLRGSYLNTEAFF. DNA for the CDR3: TGTGCCAGCAGCTTCCTCAGGGGGTCGTATCTGAACACTGAAGCTTTCTTT.